What follows describes a single T cell receptor beta chain. Its antigen is not known. CD45RO-negative CD8 cells positively selected for CCR7 made up the naive population, which excluded terminally differentiated effector memory CD45RA+ cells. The sample is drawn from a study of shared clonotypes between healthy human individuals. Overall study findings and caveats: Estimated clonotype richness was generally higher in naive than memory subsets. Generation probability values for non-shared clonotypes were lower than those for clonotypes shared by all four donors.

Using immunoSEQ multiplex PCR, the repertoire was profiled, and TCRdb retains in-frame clones only, with some absent. This table holds some 2,000,000 clones, about 95% found once. This clonotype was sampled from a young man in good health. Material for sequencing was naive CD8+ T cells sorted from blood.

The CDR3 here is CASSASSGGGSYEQYF. The CDR3 DNA reads TGTGCCAGCAGCGCCTCGTCTGGCGGGGGTTCCTACGAGCAGTACTTC. This rearrangement joins TRBV9 to TRBJ2-7; 7 nucleotides align to TRBD2. Germline CDR1 is SGDLS and CDR2 is YYNGEE. V gave up 3 bases and J gave up 1 base; unmatched junction bases: 10. There are 16 residues in the CDR3.